Sequencing of this T cell receptor (beta chain) was carried out in a study of quantifying T cell responses using KT2 cells. About the study: TCR alpha and beta constant-region primers primed reverse transcription of RNA. The second PCR was a qPCR stopped at a predetermined fluorescence threshold. Study-wide findings and caveats: Very high KT2 spike-in numbers caused saturation in KT2 sequence detection.

Ten or more counts support this clonotype. What it binds is unknown. An oligo carrying a UMI was ligated to the cDNA 3' end. An equimolar mix of RC1.1 and RC1.2 primed the beta chain across TRBC1 and TRBC2. MiXCR, run by TCRdb on the UMI-ligation and nested PCR reads, gives a single entry per CDR3 protein. The repertoire holds 25,000 to 35,000 distinct CDR3 sequences, with about a tenth as singletons. Unfractionated PBMC were spiked with known numbers of KT2 clone cells. KT2 cells were mixed with fixed PBMC numbers at varying ratios. This CDR3 is built from 15 residues. The ends were cut back, 2 bases at V and 1 base at J, with 9 bases in the middle. CDR1 is MGHRA, CDR2 YSYEKL, per germline.

Sequencing was carried out using PBMCs spiked with cells of the T cell clone KT2. The TCR originated in a human donor. The chain links TRBV4-1 to TRBJ1-5, with a possible D match to TRBD1 (6 bases). The CDR3 sequence is CASSQLRGSNQPQHF. The CDR3 nucleotides read TGCGCCAGCAGCCAATTGAGGGGGAGCAATCAGCCCCAGCATTTT.